A selection of T cell receptor beta chains follows, all from one sample in a study of cytomegalovirus exposure and HLA in healthy donors. Clones were read by immunoSEQ multiplex PCR, and TCRdb kept only the in-frame ones, dropping some. The sample contains about 120,000 clones, around 77% of which appear only once. Material: PBMCs. All receptors come from a man aged 50 to 60 in good health and CMV-seropositive. The CDR3 runs from the conserved cysteine through the conserved F or W. A D gene is named only where the DNA matches it firmly. Some rows have no size entry. The others give once, few or many, or a class for an expanded clone.

d_call	v_call	j_call	clone_size	cdr3_nt	cdr3_aa
.	TRBV5-4	TRBJ2-3	.	TGTGCCAGCAGCTTTAAGGCAGCGGGAGATACGCAGTATTTT	CASSFKAAGDTQYF
TRBD1	TRBV29-1	TRBJ2-7	.	TGCAGCGTTCGGACCAGCGGGACAGGGGCCGAGCAGTACTTC	CSVRTSGTGAEQYF
.	TRBV11-3	TRBJ1-1	.	TGTGCCAGCAGCTTATTCCAGATGAACACTGAAGCTTTCTTT	CASSLFQMNTEAFF
TRBD2	TRBV18	TRBJ2-1	.	TGTGCCAGCTCACCACCGGGAGCGGGAGGGCAACATGAGCAGTTCTTC	CASSPPGAGGQHEQFF
.	TRBV28	TRBJ1-1	.	TGTGCCAGCAGTTTAGTCGGGAGGGCCGCTTTCTTT	CASSLVGRAAFF
.	TRBV7-9	TRBJ2-4	.	TGTGCCAGCAGCCGTGAACGGGGTTTGGAAAACATTCAGTACTTC	CASSRERGLENIQYF
.	TRBV7-2	TRBJ1-4	.	TGTGCCAGCAGCTTCCAGGGAGGGGACGAAAAACTGTTTTTT	CASSFQGGDEKLFF
.	TRBV7-2	TRBJ2-7	.	TGTGCCAGCAGCTCCTTAAGGGACTTCCCCTACGAGCAGTACTTC	CASSSLRDFPYEQYF
TRBD2	TRBV4-1	TRBJ2-1	.	TGCGCCAGCAGCCTAGTAGCCGGGACTAGCGGTTACAATGAGCAGTTCTTC	CASSLVAGTSGYNEQFF
.	TRBV7-2	TRBJ1-4	once	TGTGCCAGCAGTCTAACAGGGAGAGATGAAAAACTGTTTTTT	CASSLTGRDEKLFF
.	TRBV5-8	TRBJ2-5	.	TGTGCCAGCAGCTTAGGGGTCTGGGAGACCCAGTACTTC	CASSLGVWETQYF
.	TRBV19	TRBJ1-2	once	TGTGCCGGTAGTATAGAAGGAGTCTATGGCTACACCTTC	CAGSIEGVYGYTF
.	TRBV5-5	TRBJ2-7	.	TGTGCCAGCAGTCAAGCTCCGTACGAGCAGTACTTC	CASSQAPYEQYF
TRBD2	TRBV7-2	TRBJ2-4	.	TGTGCCAGCAGCTCAAAACTAGCGTCTCCCTCTGGGGCCAAAAACATTCAGTACTTC	CASSSKLASPSGAKNIQYF
.	TRBV7-9	TRBJ2-1	.	TGTGCCAGCAGCCCTATAAGTGAGCAGTTCTTC	CASSPISEQFF
.	TRBV12-1	TRBJ2-2	.	TGTGCCAGCAGCTTTTTACCCCGAGAGACTAGCGGGGATAACACCGGGGAGCTGTTTTTT	CASSFLPRETSGDNTGELFF
TRBD1	TRBV6-6	TRBJ1-2	.	TGTGCCAGCAGTTATACAGGGGGCGCAGGGGGCTACACCTTC	CASSYTGGAGGYTF
TRBD2	TRBV6-1	TRBJ2-1	.	TGTGCCAGCAGTAGAGCTAGCGGGGCCTACAATGAGCAGTTCTTC	CASSRASGAYNEQFF
.	TRBV6-5	TRBJ1-2	.	TGTGCCAGCAGTTACTCGACGGGGGTTAACTATGGCTACACCTTC	CASSYSTGVNYGYTF
TRBD1	TRBV5-1	TRBJ2-3	.	TGCGCCAGCAGCTTCACGACAGGGGGCAACACAGATACGCAGTATTTT	CASSFTTGGNTDTQYF
TRBD2	TRBV6-6	TRBJ2-7	.	TGTGCCAGCAGTTACCCGACTAGCGGGAGCTACGAGCAGTACTTC	CASSYPTSGSYEQYF
.	TRBV29-1	TRBJ1-1	once	TGCAGCGCCACCGGGCCCCCCACGGGGACTGAAGCTTTCTTT	CSATGPPTGTEAFF
.	TRBV6-5	TRBJ2-7	few	TGTGCCAGCAGGGGAACAGGGACGCCCCACGAGCAGTACTTC	CASRGTGTPHEQYF
TRBD1	TRBV9	TRBJ2-1	.	TGTGCCAGCAGCCCAGCAGGGGGAGATGGGGATGAGCAGTTCTTC	CASSPAGGDGDEQFF
.	TRBV18	TRBJ1-1	.	TGTGCCAGCTCACCAAGCCAAAACACTGAAGCTTTCTTT	CASSPSQNTEAFF
.	TRBV7-9	TRBJ2-7	few	TGTGCCAGCAGCCGCGGGACAGCCTACGAGCAGTACTTC	CASSRGTAYEQYF
.	TRBV18	TRBJ2-7	.	TGTGCCAGCTCACCACGGGCAGAAACCTACGAGCAGTACTTC	CASSPRAETYEQYF
.	TRBV9	TRBJ2-7	.	TGTGCCAGCAGCCCCGCAGGGTCGATTGGATCCTACGAGCAGTACTTC	CASSPAGSIGSYEQYF
TRBD2	TRBV2	TRBJ2-1	.	TGTGCCAGCAGTCAGGGACTAGCGGATTACAATGAGCAGTTCTTC	CASSQGLADYNEQFF
.	TRBV4-1	TRBJ2-6	.	TGCGCCAGCAGCCCCCCGTTGGGGAGGGGGGCCAACGTCCTGACTTTC	CASSPPLGRGANVLTF
TRBD1	TRBV7-2	TRBJ1-2	.	TGTGCCAGCAGCCCGGGTGCCGGGACAGGGCATGGCTACACCTTC	CASSPGAGTGHGYTF
TRBD1	TRBV18	TRBJ2-7	.	TGTGCCAGCTCACCACCGTGGGACAGGGACGAGCAGTACTTC	CASSPPWDRDEQYF
TRBD1	TRBV7-8	TRBJ2-7	.	TGTGCCAGCAGCTTATTCAACAGGGGCTACGAGCAGTACTTC	CASSLFNRGYEQYF
TRBD1	TRBV11-3	TRBJ2-7	.	TGTGCCAGCAGCGCGACAGGGGGCCGGGGCGAGCAGTACTTC	CASSATGGRGEQYF
.	TRBV27	TRBJ1-1	.	TGTGCCAGCACCCGTCGGGGGGGCTTCGTGAACACTGAAGCTTTCTTT	CASTRRGGFVNTEAFF
.	TRBV5-1	TRBJ2-1	.	TGCGCCAGCAGTTTTACGACGACCGCGGGTGAGCAGTTCTTC	CASSFTTTAGEQFF
.	TRBV7-2	TRBJ1-1	.	TGTGCCAGCAGCTTAGATGGGGGGAGCACTGAAGCTTTCTTT	CASSLDGGSTEAFF
.	TRBV28	TRBJ1-4	.	TGTGCCAGCAGTGGCTATGCCATGGAGGCAGAAAAACTGTTTTTT	CASSGYAMEAEKLFF
TRBD1	TRBV18	TRBJ1-2	.	TGTGCCAGCTCACTCGACAGGGGGCAAGATGGCTACACCTTC	CASSLDRGQDGYTF
.	TRBV29-1	TRBJ2-2	.	TGCAGCGTTGCCAGCACCGGGGAGCTGTTTTTT	CSVASTGELFF
.	TRBV7-9	TRBJ2-5	.	TGTGCCAGCAGCGCGAGTGGGGCACAGGAGACCCAGTACTTC	CASSASGAQETQYF
TRBD1	TRBV27	TRBJ2-7	.	TGTGCCAGCAGTTTCGGACAGGGGGCGGTGTACGAGCAGTACTTC	CASSFGQGAVYEQYF
.	TRBV29-1	TRBJ1-3	few	TGCAGCGTTGATTCCGGCTCTGGAAACACCATATATTTT	CSVDSGSGNTIYF
TRBD2	TRBV11-3	TRBJ2-1	.	TGTGCCAGCAGCCGACTAGCGGGGGGGGGCTACAATGAGCAGTTCTTC	CASSRLAGGGYNEQFF
.	TRBV7-2	TRBJ2-7	.	TGTGCCAGCAGCTTAGATGGGGCCCACGAGCAGTACTTC	CASSLDGAHEQYF
.	TRBV5-4	TRBJ2-7	.	TGTGCCAGCAGCTTGCAGGGGAACGAGCAGTACTTC	CASSLQGNEQYF
.	TRBV2	TRBJ2-7	.	TGTGCCAGCCTGGCCCAGCCCGGGGGCTACGAGCAGTACTTC	CASLAQPGGYEQYF
TRBD2	TRBV6-5	TRBJ2-5	few	TGTGCCAGCAGTGCCTCCGTAGCGGGAGAGACCCAGTACTTC	CASSASVAGETQYF